This T cell receptor beta chain was obtained from a study of cytomegalovirus exposure and HLA in healthy donors. PCR was performed using 60 Vbeta and 13 Jbeta primers. Repertoires were generated with immunoSEQ multiplex PCR, while TCRdb's copy carries only in-frame clones and drops some. The repertoire holds over 100,000 clones, with over 60% as singletons. Looked up from germline, CDR1 is SEHNR and CDR2 is FQNEAQ (reference sequence). This CDR3 has 14 amino acids. With V trimmed by 5 bases and J by 4 bases, 5 bases remained unmatched. J is TRBJ1-3 and V is TRBV7-9; 7 nucleotides agree with TRBD1. The clonotype originates from a man aged 25-45 years in good health and CMV-seropositive. Material: PBMCs. This chain's CDR3 is CASSSNRGGNTIYF. The CDR3, as DNA: TGTGCCAGCAGCAGTAACAGGGGCGGAAACACCATATATTTT.